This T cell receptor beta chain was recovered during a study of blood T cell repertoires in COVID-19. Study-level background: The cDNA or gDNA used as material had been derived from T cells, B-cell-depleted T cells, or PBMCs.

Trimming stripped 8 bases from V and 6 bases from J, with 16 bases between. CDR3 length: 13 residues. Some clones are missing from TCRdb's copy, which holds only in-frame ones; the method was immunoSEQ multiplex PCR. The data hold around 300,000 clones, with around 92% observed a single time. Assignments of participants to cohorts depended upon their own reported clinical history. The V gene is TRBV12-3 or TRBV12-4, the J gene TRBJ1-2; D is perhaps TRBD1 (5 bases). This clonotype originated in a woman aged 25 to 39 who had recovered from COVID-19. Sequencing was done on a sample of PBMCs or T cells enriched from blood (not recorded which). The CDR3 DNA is TGTGCCAGCGGGAATTGGGGGGACCATGGCTACACCTTC. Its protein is CASGNWGDHGYTF.